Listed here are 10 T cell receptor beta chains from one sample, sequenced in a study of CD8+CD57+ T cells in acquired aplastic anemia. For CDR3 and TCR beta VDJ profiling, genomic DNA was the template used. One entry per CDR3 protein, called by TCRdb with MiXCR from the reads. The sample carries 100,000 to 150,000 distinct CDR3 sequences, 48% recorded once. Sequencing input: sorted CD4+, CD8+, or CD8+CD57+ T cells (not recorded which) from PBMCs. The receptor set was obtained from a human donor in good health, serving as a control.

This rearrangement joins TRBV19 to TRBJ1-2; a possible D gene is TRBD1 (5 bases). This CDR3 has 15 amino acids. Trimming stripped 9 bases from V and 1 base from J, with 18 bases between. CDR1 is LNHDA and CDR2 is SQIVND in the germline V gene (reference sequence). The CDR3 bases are TGTGCCAGCACGCACCACCGGGACGGTAACTATGGCTACACCTTC. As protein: CASTHHRDGNYGYTF.

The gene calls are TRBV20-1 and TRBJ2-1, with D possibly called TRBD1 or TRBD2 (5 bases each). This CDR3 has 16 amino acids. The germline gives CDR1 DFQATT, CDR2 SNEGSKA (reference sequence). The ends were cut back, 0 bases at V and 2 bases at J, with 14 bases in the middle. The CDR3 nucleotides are TGCAGTGCTAGAGATGACGGGGCAAGGGCCTACAATGAGCAGTTCTTC. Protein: CSARDDGARAYNEQFF.

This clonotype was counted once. The CDR3 region is CATRGSSYNEQFF. Written as DNA, the CDR3 is TGTGCCACTCGGGGGAGCTCCTACAATGAGCAGTTCTTC. The chain combines TRBV2 with TRBJ2-1, with D maybe TRBD2 (6 bases). Germline assignment: CDR1 SNHLY and CDR2 FYNNEI. V lost 10 bases and J lost 0, with 10 bases in between. The CDR3 sequence is 13 residues long. The full variable domain, its missing parts supplied by reference TRBV2 and TRBJ2-1, is EPEVTQTPSHQVTQMGQEVILRCVPISNHLYFYWYRQILGQKVEFLVSFYNNEISEKSEIFDDQFSVERPDGSNFTLKIRSTKLEDSAMYFCATRGSSYNEQFFGPGTRLTVL.

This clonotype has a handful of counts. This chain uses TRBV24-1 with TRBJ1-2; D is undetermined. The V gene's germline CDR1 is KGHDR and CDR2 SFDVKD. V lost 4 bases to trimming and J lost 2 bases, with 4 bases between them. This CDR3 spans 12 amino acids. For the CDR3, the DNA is TGTGCCACCAGTGAACAGAACTATGGCTACACCTTC. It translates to CATSEQNYGYTF.

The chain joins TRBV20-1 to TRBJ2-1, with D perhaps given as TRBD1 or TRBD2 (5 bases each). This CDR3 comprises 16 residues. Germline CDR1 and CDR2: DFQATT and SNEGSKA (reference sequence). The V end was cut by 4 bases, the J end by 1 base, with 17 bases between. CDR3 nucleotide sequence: TGCAGTGCTAAGCCCAGTCGGGGCCATTCCTACAATGAGCAGTTCTTC. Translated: CSAKPSRGHSYNEQFF.

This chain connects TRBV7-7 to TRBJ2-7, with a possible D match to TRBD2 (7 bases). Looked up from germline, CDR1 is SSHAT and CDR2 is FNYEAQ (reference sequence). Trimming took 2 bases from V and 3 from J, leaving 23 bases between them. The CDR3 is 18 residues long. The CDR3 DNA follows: TGTGCCAGCAGCTTAAAACCGGGGGGCGCGGGATTGGTCTACGAGCAGTACTTC. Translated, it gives CASSLKPGGAGLVYEQYF.

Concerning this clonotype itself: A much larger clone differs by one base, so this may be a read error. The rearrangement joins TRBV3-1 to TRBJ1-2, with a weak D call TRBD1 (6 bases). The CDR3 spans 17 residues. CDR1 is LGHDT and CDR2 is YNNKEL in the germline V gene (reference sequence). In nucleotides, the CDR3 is TGTGCCTGCAGCCACCTTGACAGGAGTACGTCCACCTATGGCTACACCTTC. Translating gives CACSHLDRSTSTYGYTF.

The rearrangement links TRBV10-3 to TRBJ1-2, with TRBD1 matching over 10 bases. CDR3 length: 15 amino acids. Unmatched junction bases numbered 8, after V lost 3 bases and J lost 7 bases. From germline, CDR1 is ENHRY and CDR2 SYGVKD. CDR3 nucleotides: TGTGCCATCAGTGACTTTGACAGGGGGCGGGGTGGCTACACCTTC. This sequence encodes CAISDFDRGRGGYTF.

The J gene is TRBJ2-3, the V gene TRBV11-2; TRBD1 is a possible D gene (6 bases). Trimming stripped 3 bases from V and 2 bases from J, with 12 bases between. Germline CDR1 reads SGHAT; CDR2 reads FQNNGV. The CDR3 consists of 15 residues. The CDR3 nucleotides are TGTGCCAGCAGCTTTAAGACAGGAAACACAGATACGCAGTATTTT. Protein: CASSFKTGNTDTQYF.

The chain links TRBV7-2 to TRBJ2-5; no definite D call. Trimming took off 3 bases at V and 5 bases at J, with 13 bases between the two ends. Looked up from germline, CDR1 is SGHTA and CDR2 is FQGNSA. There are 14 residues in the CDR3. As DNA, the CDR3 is TGTGCCAGCAGCTTTGGCGAAGCAGCGGAGACCCAGTACTTC. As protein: CASSFGEAAETQYF.